This T cell receptor (beta chain) came from a study of shared clonotypes between healthy human individuals. Study findings and constraints: Generation of non-shared clonotypes was less probable than generation of clonotypes shared by all four donors. Estimated clonotype richness was generally higher in naive than memory subsets.

Germline V CDR1 and CDR2: ENHRY, SYGVKD. The CDR3 has 15 amino acids. Trimming stripped 6 bases from V and 0 bases from J, with 14 bases between. Here immunoSEQ multiplex PCR was the method, and the copy in TCRdb shows in-frame clones only, minus some. The table has 2 million to 2.5 million clones, approximately 95% seen once. As concerns this clone: Its antigen is still unknown.

The chain is built from TRBV10-3 and TRBJ1-1, with D uncertain. The source material was naive CD4+ T cells sorted from blood. Subset in this sample: CD45RA+ positively selected. The sequence was obtained from a man between 18 and 29 years old in good health. CDR3 DNA: TGTGCCATCAGCCGGGAGGCAGACTTGAACACTGAAGCTTTCTTT. It codes for CAISREADLNTEAFF.